The next 10 T cell receptor beta chains were all read from a single sample in a study of cytotoxic CD8 clonotypes in ibrutinib-treated CLL. The table came from immunoSEQ multiplex PCR; TCRdb's copy has only in-frame clones and leaves some out. The data contain fewer than 200,000 clones, about four fifths of them singletons. The source was PBMCs, collected after 24 months of ibrutinib treatment. These receptors all come from a human donor with chronic lymphocytic leukemia.

V is TRBV5-1 and J is TRBJ1-3; perhaps TRBD1 as D (5 bases). The CDR3 length is 15 residues. With 0 bases removed from V and 3 bases from J, the gap between germline ends came to 10 bases. The V gene's germline CDR1 is SGHRS and CDR2 YFSETQ. Here the CDR3 reads CASSLDRYNGNTIYF. CDR3 in DNA: TGCGCCAGCAGCTTGGACAGGTACAATGGAAACACCATATATTTT.

V and J are TRBV19 and TRBJ2-3; 8 positions agree with TRBD2. J gave up 6 bases and V 3 bases, and 8 bases lay outside the gene matches. Germline V gene sequence: CDR1 LNHDA, CDR2 SQIVND (reference sequence). The CDR3 totals 15 residues. CDR3 in amino acids: CASSIGAGGGDTQYF. The DNA for the CDR3 is TGTGCCAGTAGTATCGGCGCGGGGGGAGGGGATACGCAGTATTTT.

The CDR3 DNA reads TGTGCCAGCAGCTTAGCGGGAGTAGAAGATACGCAGTATTTT. Its protein is CASSLAGVEDTQYF. The chain joins TRBV5-4 to TRBJ2-3; 8 nucleotides agree with TRBD2. Looked up from germline, CDR1 is SGHNT and CDR2 is YYREEE (reference sequence). J was trimmed by 5 bases and V by 2 bases; bases with no gene match: 4. The CDR3 covers 14 residues.

The J gene is TRBJ2-6, the V gene TRBV28, with D unresolved. The length of the CDR3 is 15 residues. The germline V and J ends were trimmed by 7 bases and 0 bases, with 10 bases remaining between them. Germline values: CDR1 MDHEN, CDR2 SYDVKM. The CDR3 sequence: CASTVHGSGANVLTF. The DNA of the CDR3 is TGTGCCAGCACGGTACACGGCTCTGGGGCCAACGTCCTGACTTTC.

The J gene is TRBJ1-5, the V gene TRBV27; D not certain. V was cut by 6 bases and J by 9 bases, with 15 bases left in between. Looked up from germline, CDR1 is MNHEY and CDR2 is SMNVEV (reference sequence). The CDR3 is 13 residues long. The CDR3 loop is CASSSRGTGPQHF. CDR3 DNA: TGTGCCAGCAGCTCAAGAGGAACTGGGCCCCAGCATTTT.

This chain uses TRBV5-4 with TRBJ2-2; 8 positions match TRBD1. J gave up 2 bases and V 6 bases, and 6 bases lay outside the gene matches. CDR3 length: 15 residues. Germline V gives CDR1 SGHNT, CDR2 YYREEE (reference sequence). This CDR3 is CASTLGQANTGELFF. The CDR3, as DNA: TGTGCCAGCACGCTGGGACAGGCAAACACCGGGGAGCTGTTTTTT.

DNA of the CDR3: TGTGCCATCAGTCCGGGACTAGGGGGCTACGAGCAGTACTTC. It is translated as CAISPGLGGYEQYF. V is TRBV10-3 and J is TRBJ2-7; 8 bases match TRBD2. The J segment lost 3 bases and the V segment lost 5 bases, leaving 6 bases of the junction unmatched. The length of the CDR3 is 14 residues. Germline V gene data show CDR1 as ENHRY and CDR2 as SYGVKD.

The V call is TRBV12-2, the J call TRBJ1-3; the table names TRBD1, a call not compared with the DNA. TRBV12-2 is tagged as a pseudogene. The CDR3 is made up of 19 amino acids. CDR3 sequence: CASRLIPGQGAPGGNTIYF. Written as DNA, the CDR3 is TGTGCAAGTCGCTTAATTCCGGGACAGGGGGCGCCGGGTGGAAACACCATATATTTT.

This clone came up many times. This chain connects TRBV4-3 to TRBJ2-3, with TRBD2 identical over 8 bases. The germline CDR1 and CDR2 sequences are LGHNA and YSLEER. The CDR3 extends over 16 amino acids. The V segment lost 0 bases and the J segment 5 bases; nucleotides outside the gene matches: 7. CDR3 sequence reads: CASSQEPRGGLDTQYF. Written as DNA, the CDR3 is TGCGCCAGCAGCCAAGAGCCTCGGGGGGGGTTAGATACGCAGTATTTT.

The chain couples TRBV30 to TRBJ1-5, with D maybe TRBD1 (6 bases). Germline assignment: CDR1 GTSNPN and CDR2 SVGIG (reference sequence). V was pared by 1 base and J by 2 bases, with 18 bases between. The CDR3 runs to 17 residues. The CDR3 coding sequence is TGTGCCTGGAGTGACGGTTGGGGGGCCCGAGGCAATCAGCCCCAGCATTTT. Amino acid sequence: CAWSDGWGARGNQPQHF.